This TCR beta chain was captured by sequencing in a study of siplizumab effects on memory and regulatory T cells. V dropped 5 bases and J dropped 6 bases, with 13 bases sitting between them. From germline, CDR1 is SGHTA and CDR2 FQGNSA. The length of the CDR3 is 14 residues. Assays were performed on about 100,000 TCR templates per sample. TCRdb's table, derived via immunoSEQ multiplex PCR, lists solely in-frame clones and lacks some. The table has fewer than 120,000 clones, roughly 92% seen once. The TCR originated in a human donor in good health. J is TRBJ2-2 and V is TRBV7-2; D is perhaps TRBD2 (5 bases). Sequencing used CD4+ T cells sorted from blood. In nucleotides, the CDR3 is TGTGCCAGCAGCGACGGGGTAAAGGCCGGGGAGCTGTTTTTT. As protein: CASSDGVKAGELFF. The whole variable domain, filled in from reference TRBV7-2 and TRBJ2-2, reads GAGVSQSPSNKVTEKGKDVELRCDPISGHTALYWYRQSLGQGLEFLIYFQGNSAPDKSGLPSDRFSAERTGGSVSTLTIQRTQQEDSAVYLCASSDGVKAGELFFGEGSRLTVL.